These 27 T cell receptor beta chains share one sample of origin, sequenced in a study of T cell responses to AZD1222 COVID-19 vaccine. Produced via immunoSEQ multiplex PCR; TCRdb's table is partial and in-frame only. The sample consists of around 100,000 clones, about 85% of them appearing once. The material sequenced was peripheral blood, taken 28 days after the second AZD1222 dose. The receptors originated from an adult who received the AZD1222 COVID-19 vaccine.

CDR3 coding DNA: TGTGCCAGCAGTCTCACGGGACAGGGGGCTGGGGCCAACGTCCTGACTTTC. This translates into CASSLTGQGAGANVLTF. The rearrangement links TRBV2 to TRBJ2-6, with TRBD1 matching 11 bases. Trimming removed 5 bases from V and 2 bases from J; junction bases left unmatched: 5. The CDR3 totals 17 residues. Germline V CDR1 and CDR2: SNHLY, FYNNEI. Using reference TRBV2 and TRBJ2-6 for the parts outside the CDR3, the full variable domain is EPEVTQTPSHQVTQMGQEVILRCVPISNHLYFYWYRQILGQKVEFLVSFYNNEISEKSEIFDDQFSVERPDGSNFTLKIRSTKLEDSAMYFCASSLTGQGAGANVLTFGAGSRLTVL.

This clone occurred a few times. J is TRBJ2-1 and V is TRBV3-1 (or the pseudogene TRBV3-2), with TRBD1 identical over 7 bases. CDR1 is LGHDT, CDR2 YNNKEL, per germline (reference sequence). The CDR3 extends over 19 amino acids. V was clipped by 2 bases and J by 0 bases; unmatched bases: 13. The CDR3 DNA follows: TGTGCCAGCAGCCAATTGTTTTCACCGGGACAGCCCTCCTACAATGAGCAGTTCTTC. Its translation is CASSQLFSPGQPSYNEQFF.

CDR3 region: CASSTGLQYF. CDR3 coding DNA: TGTGCCAGCAGCACAGGGTTGCAGTACTTC. The J gene is TRBJ2-7, the V gene TRBV28, with TRBD1 as a possible D gene (6 bases). The CDR3 is 10 residues long. V was shortened by 6 bases and J by 9 bases, with 9 bases between the two germline ends. The germline V gene has CDR1 MDHEN and CDR2 SYDVKM. The full variable domain, completed using reference TRBV28 and TRBJ2-7, is DVKVTQSSRYLVKRTGEKVFLECVQDMDHENMFWYRQDPGLGLRLIYFSYDVKMKEKGDIPEGYSVSREKKERFSLILESASTNQTSMYLCASSTGLQYFGPGTRLTVT.

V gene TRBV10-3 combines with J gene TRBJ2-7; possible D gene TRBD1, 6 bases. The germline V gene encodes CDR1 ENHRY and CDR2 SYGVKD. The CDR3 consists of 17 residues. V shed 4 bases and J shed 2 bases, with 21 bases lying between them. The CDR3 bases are TGTGCCATCAGTGGAAATTTACGGACAGACAATACCTACGAGCAGTACTTC. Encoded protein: CAISGNLRTDNTYEQYF.

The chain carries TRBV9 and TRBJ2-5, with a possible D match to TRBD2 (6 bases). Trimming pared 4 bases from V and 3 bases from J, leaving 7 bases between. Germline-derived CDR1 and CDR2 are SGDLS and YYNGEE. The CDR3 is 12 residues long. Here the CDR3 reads CASSPGEETQYF. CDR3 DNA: TGTGCCAGCAGCCCGGGAGAAGAGACCCAGTACTTC. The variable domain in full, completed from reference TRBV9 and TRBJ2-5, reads DSGVTQTPKHLITATGQRVTLRCSPRSGDLSVYWYQQSLDQGLQFLIQYYNGEERAKGNILERFSAQQFPDLHSELNLSSLELGDSALYFCASSPGEETQYFGPGTRLLVL.

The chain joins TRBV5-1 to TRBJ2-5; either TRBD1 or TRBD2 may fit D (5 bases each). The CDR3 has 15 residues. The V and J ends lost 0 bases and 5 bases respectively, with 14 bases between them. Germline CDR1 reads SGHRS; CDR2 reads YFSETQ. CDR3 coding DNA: TGCGCCAGCAGCTTGGGTATGGGGGTCGGGGAGACCCAGTACTTC. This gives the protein CASSLGMGVGETQYF.

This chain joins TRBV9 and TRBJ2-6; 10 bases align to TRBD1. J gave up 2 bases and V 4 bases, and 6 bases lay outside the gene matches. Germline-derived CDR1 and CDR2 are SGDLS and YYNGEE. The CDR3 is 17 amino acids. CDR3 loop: CASSLLGQGAGANVLTF. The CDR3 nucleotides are TGTGCCAGCAGCTTGCTCGGACAGGGGGCTGGGGCCAACGTCCTGACTTTC.

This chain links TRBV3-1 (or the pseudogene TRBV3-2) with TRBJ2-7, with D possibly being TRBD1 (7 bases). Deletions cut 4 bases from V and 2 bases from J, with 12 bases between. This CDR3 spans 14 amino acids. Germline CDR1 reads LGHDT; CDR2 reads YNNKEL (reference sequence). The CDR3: CASSLGGTAYEQYF. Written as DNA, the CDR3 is TGTGCCAGCAGCCTTGGCGGGACAGCCTACGAGCAGTACTTC.

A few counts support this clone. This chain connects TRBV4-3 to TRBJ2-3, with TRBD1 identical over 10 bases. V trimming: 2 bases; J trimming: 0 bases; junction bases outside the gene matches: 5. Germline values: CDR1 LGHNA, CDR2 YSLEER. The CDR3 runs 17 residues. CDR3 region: CASSQQTGGYSTDTQYF. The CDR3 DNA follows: TGCGCCAGCAGCCAACAGACAGGGGGCTACAGCACAGATACGCAGTATTTT.

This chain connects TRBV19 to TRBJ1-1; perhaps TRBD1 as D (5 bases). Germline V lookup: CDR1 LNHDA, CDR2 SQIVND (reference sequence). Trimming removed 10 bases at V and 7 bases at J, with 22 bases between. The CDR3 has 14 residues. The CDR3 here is CATERAGKTNEAFF. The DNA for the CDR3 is TGTGCCACCGAACGCGCAGGGAAGACCAATGAAGCTTTCTTT.

CDR3 nucleotides: TGTGCCAGTAGTATACCCCAGGGTAGCAATCAGCCCCAGCATTTT. Its protein is CASSIPQGSNQPQHF. This chain joins TRBV19 and TRBJ1-5; D perhaps matches TRBD1 (5 bases). CDR1 and CDR2 from the germline V gene are LNHDA and SQIVND (reference sequence). V lost 2 bases to trimming and J lost 0 bases, with 8 bases between them. The CDR3 covers 15 residues. The whole variable domain, remainder taken from reference TRBV19 and TRBJ1-5, is DGGITQSPKYLFRKEGQNVTLSCEQNLNHDAMYWYRQDPGQGLRLIYYSQIVNDFQKGDIAEGYSVSREKKESFPLTVTSAQKNPTAFYLCASSIPQGSNQPQHFGDGTRLSIL.

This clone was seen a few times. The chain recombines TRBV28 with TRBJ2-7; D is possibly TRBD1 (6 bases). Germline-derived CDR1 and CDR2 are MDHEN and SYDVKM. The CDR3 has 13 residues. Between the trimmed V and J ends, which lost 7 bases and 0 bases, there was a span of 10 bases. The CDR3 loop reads CASTLDSSYEQYF. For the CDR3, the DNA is TGTGCCAGCACTTTGGACAGCTCCTACGAGCAGTACTTC.

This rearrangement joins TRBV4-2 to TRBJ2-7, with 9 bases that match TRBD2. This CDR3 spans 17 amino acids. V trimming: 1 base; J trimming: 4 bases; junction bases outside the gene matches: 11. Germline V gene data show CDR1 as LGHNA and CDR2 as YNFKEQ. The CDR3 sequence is CASSQAYDLAGFYEQYF. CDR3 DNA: TGTGCCAGCAGCCAAGCGTATGACCTAGCGGGATTTTACGAGCAGTACTTC.

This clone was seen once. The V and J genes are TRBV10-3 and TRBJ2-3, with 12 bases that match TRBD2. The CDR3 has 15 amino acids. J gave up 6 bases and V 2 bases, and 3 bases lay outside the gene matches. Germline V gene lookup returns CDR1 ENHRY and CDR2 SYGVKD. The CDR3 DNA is TGTGCCATCAGTGAGACTAGCGGGGGGTATGATACGCAGTATTTT. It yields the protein CAISETSGGYDTQYF.

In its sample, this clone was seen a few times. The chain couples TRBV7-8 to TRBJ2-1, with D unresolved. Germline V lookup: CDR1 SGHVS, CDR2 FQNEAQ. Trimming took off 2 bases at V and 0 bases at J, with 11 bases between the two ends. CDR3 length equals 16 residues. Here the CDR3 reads CASSLFSMSSYNEQFF. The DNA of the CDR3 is TGTGCCAGCAGCTTATTTTCCATGAGCTCCTACAATGAGCAGTTCTTC.

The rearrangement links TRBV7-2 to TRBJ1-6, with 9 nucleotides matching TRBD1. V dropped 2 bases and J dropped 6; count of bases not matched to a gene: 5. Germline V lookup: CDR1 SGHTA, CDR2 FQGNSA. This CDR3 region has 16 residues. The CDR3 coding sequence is TGTGCCAGCAGCTTACTCCGACAGGGGGGTAATTCACCCCTCCACTTT. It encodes CASSLLRQGGNSPLHF.

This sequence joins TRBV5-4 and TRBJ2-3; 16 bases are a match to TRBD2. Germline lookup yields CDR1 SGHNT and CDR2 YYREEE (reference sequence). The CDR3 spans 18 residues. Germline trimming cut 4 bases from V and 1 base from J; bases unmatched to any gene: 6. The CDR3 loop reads CASSAGGTSGRGTDTQYF. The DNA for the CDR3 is TGTGCCAGCAGCGCCGGAGGGACTAGCGGGAGGGGCACAGATACGCAGTATTTT.

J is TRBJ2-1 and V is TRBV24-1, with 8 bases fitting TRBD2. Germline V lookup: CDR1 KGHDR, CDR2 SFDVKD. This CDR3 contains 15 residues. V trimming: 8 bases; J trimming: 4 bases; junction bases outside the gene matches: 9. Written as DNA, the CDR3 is TGTGCCACCAACTCAGCGGGAGTGGGTTACAATGAGCAGTTCTTC. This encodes CATNSAGVGYNEQFF.

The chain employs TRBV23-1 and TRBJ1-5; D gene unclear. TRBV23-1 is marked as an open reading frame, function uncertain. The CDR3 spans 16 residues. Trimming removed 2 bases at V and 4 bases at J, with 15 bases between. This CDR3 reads CASSQTGRLANQPQHF. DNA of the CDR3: TGCGCCAGCAGTCAAACCGGGAGACTAGCAAATCAGCCCCAGCATTTT.

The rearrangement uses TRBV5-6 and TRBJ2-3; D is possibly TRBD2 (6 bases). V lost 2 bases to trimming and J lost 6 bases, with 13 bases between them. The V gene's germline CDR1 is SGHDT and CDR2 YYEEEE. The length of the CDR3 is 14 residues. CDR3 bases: TGTGCCAGCAGCTTTGGGGGGACGCGGGATACGCAGTATTTT. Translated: CASSFGGTRDTQYF.

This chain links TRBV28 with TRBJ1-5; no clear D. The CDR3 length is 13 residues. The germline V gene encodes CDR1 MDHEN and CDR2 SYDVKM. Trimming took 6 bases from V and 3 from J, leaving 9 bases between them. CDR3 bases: TGTGCCAGCAGAACCTCCTCCAATCAGCCCCAGCATTTT. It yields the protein CASRTSSNQPQHF.

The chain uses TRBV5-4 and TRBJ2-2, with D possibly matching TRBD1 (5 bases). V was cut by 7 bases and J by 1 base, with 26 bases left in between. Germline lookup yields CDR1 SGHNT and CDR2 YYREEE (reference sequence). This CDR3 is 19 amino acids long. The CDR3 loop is CASGYAANEQALNTGELFF. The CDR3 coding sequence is TGTGCCAGCGGCTATGCTGCTAACGAACAGGCCCTGAACACCGGGGAGCTGTTTTTT.

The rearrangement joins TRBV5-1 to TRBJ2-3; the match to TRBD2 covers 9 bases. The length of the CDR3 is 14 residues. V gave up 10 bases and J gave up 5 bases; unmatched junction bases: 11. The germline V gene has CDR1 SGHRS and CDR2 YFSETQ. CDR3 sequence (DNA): TGCGCCGGCCGGTTAGCGGGGGAGGAAGATACGCAGTATTTT. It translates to CAGRLAGEEDTQYF.

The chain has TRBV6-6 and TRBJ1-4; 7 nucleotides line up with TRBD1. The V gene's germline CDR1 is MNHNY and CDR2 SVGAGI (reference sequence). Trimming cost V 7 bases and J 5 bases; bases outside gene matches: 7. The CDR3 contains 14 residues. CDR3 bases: TGTGCCAGCAAAGACAGGGTTACCAATGAAAAACTGTTTTTT. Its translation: CASKDRVTNEKLFF.

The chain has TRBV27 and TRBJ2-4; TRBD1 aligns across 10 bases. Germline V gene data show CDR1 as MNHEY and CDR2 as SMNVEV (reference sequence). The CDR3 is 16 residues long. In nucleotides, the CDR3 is TGTGCAAACCTCCCGACCAGGGACAGGGGCAAAAACATTCAGTACTTC. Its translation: CANLPTRDRGKNIQYF.

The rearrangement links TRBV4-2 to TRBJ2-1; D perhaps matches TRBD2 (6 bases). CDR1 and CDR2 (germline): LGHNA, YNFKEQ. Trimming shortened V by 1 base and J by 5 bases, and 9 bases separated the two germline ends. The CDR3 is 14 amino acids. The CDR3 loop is CASSQGGGDNEQFF. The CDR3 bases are TGTGCCAGCAGCCAAGGAGGCGGGGACAATGAGCAGTTCTTC.

The CDR3 sequence is CASSSSSGGAEETQYF. In nucleotides, the CDR3 is TGTGCCAGCAGCTCCTCTAGCGGGGGGGCCGAAGAGACCCAGTACTTC. The chain uses TRBV7-8 and TRBJ2-5, with 12 bases matching TRBD2. The ends lost 4 bases at V and 3 bases at J; junction bases unmatched: 6. Looked up from germline, CDR1 is SGHVS and CDR2 is FQNEAQ. There are 16 residues in the CDR3.